This TCR beta chain is drawn from a study of Tregs in tolerant kidney transplant recipients. Study-level points and caveats: Activated donor B cell expansion appeared to reveal the most relevant donor-specific TCRbeta repertoire.

Repertoires were generated with immunoSEQ multiplex PCR, while TCRdb's copy carries only in-frame clones and drops some. Of 20,000 to 25,000 clones in the sample, 81% were seen once. Germline V gene sequence: CDR1 KGHSH, CDR2 LQKENI. This CDR3 is built from 17 residues. J lost 5 bases, V lost 5 bases, and 15 bases had no gene match. Points on this clone: Its matching antigen is unknown.

Related graft donors supplied nonmyeloablative bone marrow transplants, and mixed chimerism was transient. Thawed PBMCs were FACS-sorted into unstimulated CD4+CD25+CD127- regulatory T cells, CD4+CD25- non-regulatory cells, CD4 and CD8 cells. This rearrangement joins TRBV18 to TRBJ2-3, with 8 bases lining up with TRBD2. Material: CD8+ T cells from blood (PBMCs), obtained 6 months after the transplant. The TCR comes from a human patient who received a combined kidney and bone marrow transplant. Part of the T cells may come from the graft donor. The CDR3 sequence is CASSTTGLGSSLDTQYF. CDR3 nucleotide sequence: TGTGCCAGCTCAACTACGGGACTAGGATCCTCTTTAGATACGCAGTATTTT.